One sample yielded the 5 T cell receptor beta chains listed below, sequenced in a study of shared clonotypes between healthy human individuals. Naive-designated CD8 cells lacked CD45RO, were positively enriched for CCR7, and omitted terminally differentiated effector memory CD45RA+ cells. The data were produced by immunoSEQ multiplex PCR, yet TCRdb's version contains in-frame clones alone and is incomplete. The sample records 1.5 million to 2.5 million clones, 85% to 95% being singletons. Source material: naive CD8+ T cells sorted from blood. The receptors were gathered from a young man in good health.

With regard to this clone: The sample has other DNA sequences that encode this CDR3 too. The V call is TRBV5-1, the J call TRBJ2-5; D not certain. V shed 0 bases and J shed 5 bases, with 8 bases lying between them. Germline CDR1 and CDR2: SGHRS and YFSETQ. CDR3 length equals 13 residues. CDR3 protein: CASSLGLGETQYF. The CDR3 region has the DNA TGCGCCAGCAGCTTGGGCCTTGGGGAGACCCAGTACTTC.

This chain connects TRBV28 to TRBJ1-1; a possible D gene is TRBD1 (6 bases). The CDR3 is 13 amino acids. Germline CDR1 is MDHEN and CDR2 is SYDVKM. Deletions cut 6 bases from V and 5 bases from J, with 13 bases between. The CDR3: CASSLQGWTEAFF. In DNA, the CDR3 is TGTGCCAGCAGCTTACAGGGCTGGACTGAAGCTTTCTTT.

This chain uses TRBV5-4 with TRBJ2-1; a weak D match, TRBD1 (7 bases). Trimming cost V 3 bases and J 8 bases, with 12 bases left between them. The germline gives CDR1 SGHNT, CDR2 YYREEE (reference sequence). The length of the CDR3 is 13 residues. DNA of the CDR3: TGTGCCAGCAGCTCTGGCAGGGGGGATGAGCAGTTCTTC. Translation gives CASSSGRGDEQFF.

The gene calls are TRBV4-1 and TRBJ1-3; 7 bases match TRBD1. Germline V CDR1 and CDR2: MGHRA, YSYEKL. Germline trimming cut 1 base from V and 8 bases from J; bases unmatched to any gene: 5. This CDR3 contains 14 residues. The CDR3: CASSQATGTDTIYF. As DNA, the CDR3 is TGCGCCAGCAGCCAAGCGACAGGGACGGACACCATATATTTT.

The chain combines TRBV10-3 with TRBJ2-5; D is undetermined. The CDR3 consists of 13 residues. Germline CDR1 reads ENHRY; CDR2 reads SYGVKD. V was cut by 6 bases and J by 5 bases, with 13 bases left in between. The CDR3: CAIRGEGTETQYF. CDR3 nucleotide sequence: TGTGCCATCAGGGGCGAAGGTACGGAGACCCAGTACTTC.